Listed here are 7 T cell receptor beta chains from one sample, sequenced in a study of blood T cell repertoires in COVID-19. Generated by immunoSEQ multiplex PCR, the TCRdb table keeps only in-frame clones and is missing some. Of around 60,000 clones in the sample, roughly 88% were seen once. Sample: peripheral blood. Receptors originate from a human donor in a cohort sampled during active COVID-19.

The rearrangement uses TRBV4-2 and TRBJ1-2; 8 nucleotides align to TRBD1. The V gene's germline CDR1 is LGHNA and CDR2 YNFKEQ. This CDR3 has 14 residues. Trimming cost V 3 bases and J 4 bases; bases outside gene matches: 4. The CDR3 region is CASSHDDRGYGYTF. The CDR3 DNA follows: TGTGCCAGCAGCCACGATGACAGGGGCTATGGCTACACCTTC.

J is TRBJ2-5 and V is TRBV6-2 or TRBV6-3; 7 bases map to TRBD1. CDR1 and CDR2 from the germline V gene are MNHEY and SVGEGT. There are 15 residues in the CDR3. V was pared by 1 base and J by 3 bases, with 5 bases of the junction left unmatched. DNA of the CDR3: TGTGCCAGCAGTTACTTCCGCGGACAGGAAGAGACCCAGTACTTC. Its translation: CASSYFRGQEETQYF.

V is TRBV27 and J is TRBJ2-7, with 8 bases that match TRBD1. The V and J ends lost 5 bases and 3 bases, in that order; junction bases with no gene match: 6. Germline-derived CDR1 and CDR2 are MNHEY and SMNVEV (reference sequence). This CDR3 spans 14 amino acids. The CDR3 is CASSILDRVYEQYF. CDR3 DNA sequence: TGTGCCAGCAGTATACTGGACAGGGTCTACGAGCAGTACTTC.

CDR3 protein: CASSFRLLAGPYEQYF. CDR3 nucleotides: TGTGCCAGCAGCTTTAGGCTCCTAGCGGGTCCCTACGAGCAGTACTTC. This chain uses TRBV5-4 with TRBJ2-7; 8 nucleotides line up with TRBD2. V trimming: 2 bases; J trimming: 2 bases; junction bases outside the gene matches: 9. The germline gives CDR1 SGHNT, CDR2 YYREEE (reference sequence). The CDR3 has 16 residues.

The V gene is TRBV6-6, the J gene TRBJ2-7, with 7 bases identical to TRBD2. The junction had 5 bases not matched to a gene; V was cut back by 6 bases and J by 0 bases. This CDR3 is 14 amino acids long. The V gene's germline CDR1 is MNHNY and CDR2 SVGAGI (reference sequence). CDR3 sequence reads: CASSLAGTSYEQYF. The CDR3 DNA reads as TGTGCCAGCAGCTTAGCGGGTACCTCCTACGAGCAGTACTTC.

The V gene is TRBV7-2, the J gene TRBJ1-3; possibly TRBD1 for D (5 bases). The CDR3 has 17 amino acids. V was shortened by 5 bases and J by 4 bases, with 21 bases between the two germline ends. Per germline, CDR1 SGHTA and CDR2 FQGNSA. CDR3 amino acids: CASSPGGMGERGNTIYF. The CDR3 DNA is TGTGCCAGCAGCCCTGGGGGGATGGGTGAGAGAGGAAACACCATATATTTT.

The chain recombines TRBV2 with TRBJ1-1; no clear D gene. V gave up 6 bases and J gave up 11 bases, with 13 bases separating them. Germline values: CDR1 SNHLY, CDR2 FYNNEI. This CDR3 contains 11 residues. CDR3 bases: TGTGCCAGCAGGGGCACACCGGATGCTTTCTTT. This encodes CASRGTPDAFF.